This T cell receptor beta chain comes out of a study of Graves' ophthalmopathy and Graves' hyperthyroidism. Study details: Peripheral blood was collected at initial diagnosis, before any treatment.

Study-level results: Blood samples also showed most expanded thyroid clonotypes exceeding 0.001 frequency.

This CDR3 comprises 17 residues. The V gene lost 2 bases and the J gene lost 4 bases, with 20 bases spanning the gap. Germline V CDR1 and CDR2: MNHEY, SVGAGI. The hyperthyroidism patients had a new diagnosis of under 2 months' duration and were aged 18 to 65. Sampling about 9.7 ml of fresh peripheral blood provided the PBMCs. Amplification of TCR beta CDR3 regions used RNA transcripts. Following a first-round RT-PCR that used HTBI primers, a second-round multiplex PCR was carried out. A single record per CDR3 protein comes from TCRdb applying MiXCR to the multiplex PCR reads. This sample has 300,000 to 500,000 distinct CDR3 sequences, with 15% found just once. This clonotype was seen many times. The antigen is not known.

Material: peripheral blood. The V call is TRBV6-5, the J call TRBJ1-1; possible D gene TRBD1, 6 bases. This receptor was taken from a woman aged 18-35 years with stable Graves' hyperthyroidism. The CDR3 sequence: CASSYRTATGGSTEAFF. CDR3 DNA sequence: TGTGCCAGCAGTTACCGGACAGCGACAGGCGGAAGCACTGAAGCTTTCTTT.